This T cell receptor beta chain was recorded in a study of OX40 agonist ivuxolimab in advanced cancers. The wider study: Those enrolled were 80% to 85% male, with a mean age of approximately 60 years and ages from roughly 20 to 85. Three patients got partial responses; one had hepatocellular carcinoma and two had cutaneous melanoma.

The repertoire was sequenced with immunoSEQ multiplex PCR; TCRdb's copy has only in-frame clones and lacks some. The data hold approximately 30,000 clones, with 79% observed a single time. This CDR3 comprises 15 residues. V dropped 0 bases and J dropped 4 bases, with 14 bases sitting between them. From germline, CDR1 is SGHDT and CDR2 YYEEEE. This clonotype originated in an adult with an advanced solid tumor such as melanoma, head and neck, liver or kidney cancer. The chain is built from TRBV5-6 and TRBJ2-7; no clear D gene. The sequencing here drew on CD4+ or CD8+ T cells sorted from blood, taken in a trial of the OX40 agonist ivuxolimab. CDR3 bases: TGTGCCAGCAGCTTGGCCCAACGCGTCAAATACGAGCAGTACTTC. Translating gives CASSLAQRVKYEQYF. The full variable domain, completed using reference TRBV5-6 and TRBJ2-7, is DAGVTQSPTHLIKTRGQQVTLRCSPKSGHDTVSWYQQALGQGPQFIFQYYEEEERQRGNFPDRFSGHQFPNYSSELNVNALLLGDSALYLCASSLAQRVKYEQYFGPGTRLTVT.